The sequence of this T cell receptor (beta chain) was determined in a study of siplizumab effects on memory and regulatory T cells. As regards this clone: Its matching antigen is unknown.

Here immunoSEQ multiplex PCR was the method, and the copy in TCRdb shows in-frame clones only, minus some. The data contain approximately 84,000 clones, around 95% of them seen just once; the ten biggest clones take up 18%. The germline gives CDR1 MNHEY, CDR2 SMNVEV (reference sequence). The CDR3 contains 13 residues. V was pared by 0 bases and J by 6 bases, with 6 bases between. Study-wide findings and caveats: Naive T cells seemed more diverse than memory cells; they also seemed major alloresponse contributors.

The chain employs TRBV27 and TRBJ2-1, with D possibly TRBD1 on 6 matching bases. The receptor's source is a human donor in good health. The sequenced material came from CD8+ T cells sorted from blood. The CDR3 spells CASSLSTGNEQFF. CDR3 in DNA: TGTGCCAGCAGTTTATCGACAGGCAATGAGCAGTTCTTC.